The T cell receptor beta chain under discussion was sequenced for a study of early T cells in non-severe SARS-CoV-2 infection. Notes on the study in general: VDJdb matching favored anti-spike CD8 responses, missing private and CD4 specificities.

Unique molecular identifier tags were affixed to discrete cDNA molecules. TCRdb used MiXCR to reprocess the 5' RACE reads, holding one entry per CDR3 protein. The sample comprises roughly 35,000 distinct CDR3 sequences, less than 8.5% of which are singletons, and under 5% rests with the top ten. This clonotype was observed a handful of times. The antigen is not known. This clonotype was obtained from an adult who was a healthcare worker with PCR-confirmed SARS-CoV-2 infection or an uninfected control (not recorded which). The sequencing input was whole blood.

The CDR3 nucleotides read TGTGCCAGCAGTTACGGGGATTTCTACGAGCAGTACTTC. This gives the protein CASSYGDFYEQYF. The chain uses TRBV27 and TRBJ2-7, with TRBD2 as a possible D gene (5 bases). The CDR3 has 13 amino acids. V was pared by 4 bases and J by 3 bases, with 10 bases between. CDR1 and CDR2 from the germline V gene are MNHEY and SMNVEV (reference sequence).